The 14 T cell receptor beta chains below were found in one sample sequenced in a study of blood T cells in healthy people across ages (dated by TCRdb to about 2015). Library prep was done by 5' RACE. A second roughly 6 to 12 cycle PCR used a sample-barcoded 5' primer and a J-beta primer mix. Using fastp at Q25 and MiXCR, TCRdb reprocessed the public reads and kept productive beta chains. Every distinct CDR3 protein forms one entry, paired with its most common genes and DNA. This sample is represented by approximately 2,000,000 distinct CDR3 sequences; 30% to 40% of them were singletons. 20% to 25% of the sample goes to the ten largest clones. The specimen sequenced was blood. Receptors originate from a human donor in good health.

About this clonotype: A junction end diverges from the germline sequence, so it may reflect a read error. CDR3 protein: CVSSFLREQFF. The CDR3 DNA is TGTGTCAGCAGTTTTCTTCGGGAGCAGTTCTTC. V gene TRBV12-3 or TRBV12-4 combines with J gene TRBJ2-1, with no clear D. The CDR3 length is 11 residues.

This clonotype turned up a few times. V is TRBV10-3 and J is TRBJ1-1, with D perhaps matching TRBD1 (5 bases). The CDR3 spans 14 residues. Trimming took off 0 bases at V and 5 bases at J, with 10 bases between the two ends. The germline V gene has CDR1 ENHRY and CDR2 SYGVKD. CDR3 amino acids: CAISESSGGTEAFF. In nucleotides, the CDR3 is TGTGCCATCAGTGAGTCGAGCGGGGGGACTGAAGCTTTCTTT.

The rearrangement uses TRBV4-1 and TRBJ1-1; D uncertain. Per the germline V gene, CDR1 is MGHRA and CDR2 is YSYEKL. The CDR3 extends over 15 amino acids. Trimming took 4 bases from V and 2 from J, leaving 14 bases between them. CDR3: CASSPTLAANTEAFF. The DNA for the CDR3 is TGCGCCAGCAGCCCCACTTTAGCAGCTAACACTGAAGCTTTCTTT.

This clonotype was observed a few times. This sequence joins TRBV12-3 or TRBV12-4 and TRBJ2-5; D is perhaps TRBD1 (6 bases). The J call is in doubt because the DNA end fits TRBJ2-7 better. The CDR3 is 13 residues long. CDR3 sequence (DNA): TGTGCCAGCAGTTTGGGGGACATCTCCGAGCAGTACTTC. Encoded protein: CASSLGDISEQYF.

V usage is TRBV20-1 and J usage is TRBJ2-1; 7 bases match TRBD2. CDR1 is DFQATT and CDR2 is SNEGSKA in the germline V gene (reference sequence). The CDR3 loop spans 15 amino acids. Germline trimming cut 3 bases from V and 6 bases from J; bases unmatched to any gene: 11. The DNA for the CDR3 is TGCAGTGCTAGCCCCTTGGCAGGGAGGGTCAATGAGCAGTTCTTC. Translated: CSASPLAGRVNEQFF.

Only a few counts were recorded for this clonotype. The CDR3 loop reads CASSKAERGNAGFTYEQYF. CDR3 nucleotide sequence: TGTGCCAGCAGCAAAGCAGAGCGAGGTAATGCAGGATTCACCTACGAGCAGTACTTC. V is TRBV21-1 and J is TRBJ2-7. TRBV21-1 is designated a pseudogene. The CDR3 loop spans 19 amino acids.

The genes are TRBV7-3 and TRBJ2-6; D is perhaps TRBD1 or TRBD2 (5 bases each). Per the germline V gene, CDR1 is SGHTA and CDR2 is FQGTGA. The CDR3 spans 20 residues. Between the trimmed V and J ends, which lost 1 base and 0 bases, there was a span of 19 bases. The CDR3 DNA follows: TGTGCCAGCAGCTTAAGGGGGTGGTACGGCAGCCACTCTGGGGCCAACGTCCTGACTTTC. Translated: CASSLRGWYGSHSGANVLTF.

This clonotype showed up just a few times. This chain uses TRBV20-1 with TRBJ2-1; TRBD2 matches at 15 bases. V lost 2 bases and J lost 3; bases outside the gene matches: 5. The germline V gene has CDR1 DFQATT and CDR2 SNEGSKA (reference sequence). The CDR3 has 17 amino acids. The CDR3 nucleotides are TGCAGTGCTAGAAGGCGGACTAGCGGGGGGGGCTACAATGAGCAGTTCTTC. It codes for CSARRRTSGGGYNEQFF.

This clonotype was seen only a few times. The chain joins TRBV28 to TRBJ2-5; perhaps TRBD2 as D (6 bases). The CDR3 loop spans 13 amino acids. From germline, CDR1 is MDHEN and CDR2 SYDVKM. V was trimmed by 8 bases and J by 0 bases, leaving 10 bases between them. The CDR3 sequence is CASAGPNQETQYF. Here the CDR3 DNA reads TGTGCCAGCGCGGGGCCCAACCAAGAGACCCAGTACTTC. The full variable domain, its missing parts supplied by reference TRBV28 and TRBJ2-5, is DVKVTQSSRYLVKRTGEKVFLECVQDMDHENMFWYRQDPGLGLRLIYFSYDVKMKEKGDIPEGYSVSREKKERFSLILESASTNQTSMYLCASAGPNQETQYFGPGTRLLVL.

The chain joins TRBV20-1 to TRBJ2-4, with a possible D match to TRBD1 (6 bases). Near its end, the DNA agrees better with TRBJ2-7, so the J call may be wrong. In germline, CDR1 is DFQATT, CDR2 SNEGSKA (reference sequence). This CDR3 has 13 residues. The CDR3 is CSATGQYAYEQYF. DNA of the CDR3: TGCAGTGCTACCGGACAGTACGCCTACGAGCAGTACTTC.

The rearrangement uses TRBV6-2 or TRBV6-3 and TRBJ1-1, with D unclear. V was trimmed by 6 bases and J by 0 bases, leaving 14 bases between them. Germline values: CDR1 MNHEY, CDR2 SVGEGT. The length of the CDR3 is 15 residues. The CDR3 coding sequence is TGTGCCAGCAGGCCTCTATTTCAAATGAACACTGAAGCTTTCTTT. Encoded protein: CASRPLFQMNTEAFF.

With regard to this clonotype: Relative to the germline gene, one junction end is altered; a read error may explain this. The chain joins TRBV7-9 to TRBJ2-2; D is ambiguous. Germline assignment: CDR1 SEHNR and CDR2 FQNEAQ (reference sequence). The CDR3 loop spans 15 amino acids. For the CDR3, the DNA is TGTGCCAGCAGTTTAGGAGCAGCGAACACCGGGGAGCTGTTTTTT. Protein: CASSLGAANTGELFF. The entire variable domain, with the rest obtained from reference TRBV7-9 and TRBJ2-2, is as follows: DTGVSQNPRHKITKRGQNVTFRCDPISEHNRLYWYRQTLGQGPEFLTYFQNEAQLEKSRLLSDRFSAERPKGSFSTLEIQRTEQGDSAMYLCASSLGAANTGELFFGEGSRLTVL.

Written as DNA, the CDR3 is TGTGCCAGCAGCCCGTGGGCGAGCTCTGGGGCCAACGTCCTGACTTTC. This codes for CASSPWASSGANVLTF. The chain uses TRBV3-1 and TRBJ2-6; D remains ambiguous. CDR1 and CDR2 from the germline V gene are LGHDT and YNNKEL (reference sequence). V was trimmed by 4 bases and J by 0 bases, leaving 10 bases between them. CDR3 length: 16 residues.

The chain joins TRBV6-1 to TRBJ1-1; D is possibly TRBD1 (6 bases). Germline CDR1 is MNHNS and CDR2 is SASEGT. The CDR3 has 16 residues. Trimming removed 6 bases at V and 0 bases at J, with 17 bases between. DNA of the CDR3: TGTGCCAGCAGGGTGGGGGGGGCCATCATGAACACTGAAGCTTTCTTT. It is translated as CASRVGGAIMNTEAFF.